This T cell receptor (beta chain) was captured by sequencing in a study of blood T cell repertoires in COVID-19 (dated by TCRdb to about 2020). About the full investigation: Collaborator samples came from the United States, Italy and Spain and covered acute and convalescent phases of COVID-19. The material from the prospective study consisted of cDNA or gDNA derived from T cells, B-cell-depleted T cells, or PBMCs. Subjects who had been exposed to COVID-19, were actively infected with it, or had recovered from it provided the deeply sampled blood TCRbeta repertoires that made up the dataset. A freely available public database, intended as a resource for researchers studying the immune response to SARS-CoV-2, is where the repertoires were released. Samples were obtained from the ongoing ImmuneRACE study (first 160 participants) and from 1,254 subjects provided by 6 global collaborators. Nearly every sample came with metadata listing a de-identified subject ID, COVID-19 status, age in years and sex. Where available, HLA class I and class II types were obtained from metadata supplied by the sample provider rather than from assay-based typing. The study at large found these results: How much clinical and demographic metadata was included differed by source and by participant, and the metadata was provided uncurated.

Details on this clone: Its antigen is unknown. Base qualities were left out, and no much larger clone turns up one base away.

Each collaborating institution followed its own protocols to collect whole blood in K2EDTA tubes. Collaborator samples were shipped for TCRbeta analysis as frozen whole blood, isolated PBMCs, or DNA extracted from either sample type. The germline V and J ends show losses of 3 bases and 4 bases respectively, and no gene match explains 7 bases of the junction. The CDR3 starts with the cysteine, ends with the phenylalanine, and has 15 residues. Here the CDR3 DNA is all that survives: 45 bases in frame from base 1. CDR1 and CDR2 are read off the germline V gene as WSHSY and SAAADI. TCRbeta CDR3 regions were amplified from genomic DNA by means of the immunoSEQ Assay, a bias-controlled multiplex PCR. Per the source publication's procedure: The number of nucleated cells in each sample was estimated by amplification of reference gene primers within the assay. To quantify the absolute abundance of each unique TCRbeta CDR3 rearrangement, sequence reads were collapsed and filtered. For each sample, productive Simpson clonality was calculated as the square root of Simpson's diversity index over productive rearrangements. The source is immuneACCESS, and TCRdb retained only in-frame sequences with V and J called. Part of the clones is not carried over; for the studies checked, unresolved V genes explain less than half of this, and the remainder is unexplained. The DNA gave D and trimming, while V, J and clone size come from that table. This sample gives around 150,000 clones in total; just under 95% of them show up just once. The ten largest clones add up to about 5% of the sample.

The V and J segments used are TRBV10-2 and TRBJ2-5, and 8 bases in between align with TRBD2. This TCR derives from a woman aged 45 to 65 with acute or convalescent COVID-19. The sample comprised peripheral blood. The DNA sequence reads TGCGCCAGCAGTGATGGCCTAGCGGGCGGAGAGACCCAGTACTTC. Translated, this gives CASSDGLAGGETQYF.